The 2 T cell receptor beta chains below were found in one sample sequenced in a study of blood T cell repertoires in COVID-19. The table came from immunoSEQ multiplex PCR; TCRdb's copy has only in-frame clones and leaves some out. Here the sample spans some 460,000 clones, approximately 86% being singletons. The sample was PBMCs or T cells enriched from blood (not recorded which). Receptors were obtained from a woman aged 18 to 35 who had recovered from COVID-19.

This chain uses TRBV25-1 with TRBJ2-7, with 8 bases identical to TRBD1. V dropped 1 base and J dropped 2; count of bases not matched to a gene: 1. The CDR3 is made up of 14 amino acids. CDR1 and CDR2 from the germline V gene are MGHDK and SYGVNS. The CDR3 region has the DNA TGTGCCAGCAGTGAATGGGACAGGACCTACGAGCAGTACTTC. Translation gives CASSEWDRTYEQYF.

This chain links TRBV3-1 (or the pseudogene TRBV3-2) with TRBJ2-5; 8 bases match TRBD1. V shed 0 bases, J shed 2 bases, and the junction held 11 bases outside the gene matches. CDR1 LGHDT and CDR2 YNNKEL come from the germline V gene (reference sequence). This CDR3 is 18 amino acids long. The CDR3 loop is CASSQDLGGTGPQETQYF. CDR3 DNA sequence: TGTGCCAGCAGCCAAGATTTAGGGGGGACAGGTCCTCAAGAGACCCAGTACTTC.